These T cell receptor beta chains were read from a single sample in a study of cytomegalovirus exposure and HLA in healthy donors. Profiling relied on immunoSEQ multiplex PCR, and the TCRdb table lists in-frame clones only, not all of them. The sample lists more than 95,000 clones; around a tenth were seen once. The sequenced material came from PBMCs. The receptors here all came from a man aged 40-50 years in good health and CMV-seropositive. CDR3s include the opening cysteine and the closing phenylalanine or tryptophan. A D gene is named only where the DNA matches it firmly. Clone size is shown for a subset of rows, as once, few, many or a class of expanded clone.

D: NA; size: many; V: TRBV5-5; J: TRBJ2-1; length: 15; CDR3: CASSLDVGVYNEQFF; DNA: TGTGCCAGCAGCTTGGACGTTGGAGTTTACAATGAGCAGTTCTTC
D: TRBD2; size: NA; V: TRBV5-1; J: TRBJ2-3; length: 15; CDR3: CASSPTTSGSDTQYF; DNA: TGCGCCAGCAGCCCAACGACTAGCGGGAGCGATACGCAGTATTTT
D: TRBD1; size: few; V: TRBV19; J: TRBJ1-4; length: 10; CDR3: CASSGQGLFF; DNA: TGTGCCAGTAGTGGACAGGGGCTGTTTTTT
D: TRBD1; size: NA; V: TRBV28; J: TRBJ1-5; length: 16; CDR3: CASTGGAGYSNQPQHF; DNA: TGTGCCAGTACAGGGGGCGCAGGGTATAGCAATCAGCCCCAGCATTTT
D: TRBD1; size: NA; V: TRBV5-4; J: TRBJ2-1; length: 15; CDR3: CASSYGQGTYNEQFF; DNA: TGTGCCAGCAGTTATGGACAGGGTACCTACAATGAGCAGTTCTTC
D: TRBD2; size: NA; V: TRBV27; J: TRBJ2-7; length: 14; CDR3: CASSSGLAGLEQYF; DNA: TGTGCCAGCAGTTCTGGACTAGCGGGACTCGAGCAGTACTTC
D: TRBD1; size: few; V: TRBV5-1; J: TRBJ1-2; length: 17; CDR3: CASSFETRGQTNYGYTF; DNA: TGCGCCAGCAGCTTTGAGACCCGGGGACAGACTAACTATGGCTACACCTTC
D: NA; size: NA; V: TRBV29-1; J: TRBJ1-1; length: 11; CDR3: CSVDLMGRAFF; DNA: TGCAGCGTGGACCTGATGGGGAGAGCTTTCTTT
D: NA; size: NA; V: TRBV19; J: TRBJ2-7; length: 15; CDR3: CASSVTGSSAYEQYF; DNA: TGTGCCAGTAGTGTCACAGGGTCCAGTGCCTACGAGCAGTACTTC
D: TRBD2; size: NA; V: TRBV28; J: TRBJ2-3; length: 14; CDR3: CASTSGSTADTQYF; DNA: TGTGCCAGCACCAGCGGGAGTACCGCAGATACGCAGTATTTT
D: TRBD1; size: NA; V: TRBV7-8; J: TRBJ1-2; length: 15; CDR3: CASSFGQGMYYGYTF; DNA: TGTGCCAGCAGCTTTGGACAGGGCATGTACTATGGCTACACCTTC
D: TRBD2; size: NA; V: TRBV11-3; J: TRBJ2-7; length: 14; CDR3: CASSLSSGTYEQYF; DNA: TGTGCCAGCAGCTTATCTAGCGGGACCTACGAGCAGTACTTC
D: TRBD1; size: NA; V: TRBV6-1; J: TRBJ1-5; length: 15; CDR3: CASSRPPGGDQPQHF; DNA: TGTGCCAGCAGCCGACCCCCAGGGGGCGACCAGCCCCAGCATTTT
D: NA; size: many; V: TRBV5-1; J: TRBJ2-7; length: 13; CDR3: CASSTQGLYEQYF; DNA: TGCGCCAGCAGCACCCAGGGTTTGTACGAGCAGTACTTC
D: NA; size: NA; V: TRBV5-5; J: TRBJ1-5; length: 16; CDR3: CASSLGQRYSNQPQHF; DNA: TGTGCCAGCAGCTTGGGACAGAGATATAGCAATCAGCCCCAGCATTTT
D: NA; size: NA; V: TRBV30; J: TRBJ2-7; length: 12; CDR3: CAWSASSLGQYF; DNA: TGTGCCTGGAGCGCTTCTAGTCTCGGCCAGTACTTC
D: TRBD1; size: NA; V: TRBV23-1; J: TRBJ2-5; length: 16; CDR3: CASSPFADRVRETQYF; DNA: TGCGCCAGCAGTCCATTTGCGGACAGGGTACGGGAGACCCAGTACTTC
D: NA; size: NA; V: TRBV4-2; J: TRBJ2-7; length: 15; CDR3: CASSPGGETSYEQYF; DNA: TGTGCCAGCAGCCCAGGAGGGGAGACCTCCTACGAGCAGTACTTC
D: TRBD1; size: NA; V: TRBV28; J: TRBJ1-2; length: 13; CDR3: CAIWDRGYAGYTF; DNA: TGTGCCATTTGGGACAGGGGATACGCTGGCTACACCTTC